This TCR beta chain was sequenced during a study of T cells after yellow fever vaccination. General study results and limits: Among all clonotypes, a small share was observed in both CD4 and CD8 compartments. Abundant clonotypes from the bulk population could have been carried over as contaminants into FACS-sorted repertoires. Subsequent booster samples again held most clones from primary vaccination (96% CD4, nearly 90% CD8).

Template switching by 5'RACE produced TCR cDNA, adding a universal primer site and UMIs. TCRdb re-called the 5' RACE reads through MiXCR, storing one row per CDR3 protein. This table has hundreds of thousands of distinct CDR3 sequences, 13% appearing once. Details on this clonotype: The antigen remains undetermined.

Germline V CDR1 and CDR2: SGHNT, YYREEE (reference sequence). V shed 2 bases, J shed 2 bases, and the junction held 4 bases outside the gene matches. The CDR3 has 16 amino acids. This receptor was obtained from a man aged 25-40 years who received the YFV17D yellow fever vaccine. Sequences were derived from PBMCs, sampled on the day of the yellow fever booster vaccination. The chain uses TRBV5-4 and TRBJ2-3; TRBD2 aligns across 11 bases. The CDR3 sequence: CASSLRLAGHTDTQYF. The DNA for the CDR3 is TGTGCCAGCAGCTTACGACTAGCGGGGCACACAGATACGCAGTATTTT.